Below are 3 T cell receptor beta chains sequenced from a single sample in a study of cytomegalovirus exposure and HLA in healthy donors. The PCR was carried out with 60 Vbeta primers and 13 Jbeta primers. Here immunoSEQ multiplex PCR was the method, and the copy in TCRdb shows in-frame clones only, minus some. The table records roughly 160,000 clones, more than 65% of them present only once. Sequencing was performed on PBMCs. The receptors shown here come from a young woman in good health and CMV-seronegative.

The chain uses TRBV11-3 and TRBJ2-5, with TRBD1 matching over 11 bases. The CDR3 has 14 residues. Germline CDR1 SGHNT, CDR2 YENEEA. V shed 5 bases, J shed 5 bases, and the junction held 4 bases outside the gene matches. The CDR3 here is CASSGQGAVETQYF. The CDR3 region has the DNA TGTGCCAGCAGCGGACAGGGGGCCGTCGAGACCCAGTACTTC.

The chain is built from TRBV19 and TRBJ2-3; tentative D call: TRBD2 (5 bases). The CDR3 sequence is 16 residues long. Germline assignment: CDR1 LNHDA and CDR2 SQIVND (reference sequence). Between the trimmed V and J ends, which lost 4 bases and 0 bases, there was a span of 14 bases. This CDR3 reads CASSTLRGGSTDTQYF. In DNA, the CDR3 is TGTGCCAGTAGTACCTTACGAGGAGGTAGCACAGATACGCAGTATTTT. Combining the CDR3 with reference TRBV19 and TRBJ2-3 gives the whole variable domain DGGITQSPKYLFRKEGQNVTLSCEQNLNHDAMYWYRQDPGQGLRLIYYSQIVNDFQKGDIAEGYSVSREKKESFPLTVTSAQKNPTAFYLCASSTLRGGSTDTQYFGPGTRLTVL.

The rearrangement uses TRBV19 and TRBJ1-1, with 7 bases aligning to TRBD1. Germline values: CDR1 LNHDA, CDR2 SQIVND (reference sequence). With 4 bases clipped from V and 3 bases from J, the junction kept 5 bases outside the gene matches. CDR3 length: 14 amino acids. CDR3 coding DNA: TGTGCCAGTAGTACCTTAACAGGGGACACTGAAGCTTTCTTT. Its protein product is CASSTLTGDTEAFF.